These T cell receptor beta chains were read from a single sample in a study of cytomegalovirus exposure and HLA in healthy donors. The assay was immunoSEQ multiplex PCR, and TCRdb's table has in-frame clones only and misses some. The data contain 150,000 or so clones, around two thirds of them singletons. Specimen: PBMCs. The receptor source for this set is a man in his late teens or twenties in good health and CMV-seropositive. Each CDR3 is given with its conserved first and last residue. The D gene is left open where the match is weak. Where a row states a size, it is once, few, many or the class of an expanded clone; other rows omit it.

clone_size,j_call,d_call,v_call,cdr3_nt,cdr3_aa
once,TRBJ1-3,TRBD1,TRBV5-6,TGTGCCAGCAGCTTGGCAGGGGGACAACGCTCTGGAAACACCATATATTTT,CASSLAGGQRSGNTIYF
NA,TRBJ1-1,NA,TRBV4-3,TGCGCCAGCAGCCTCAAGGCGGGGTCCAACACTGAAGCTTTCTTT,CASSLKAGSNTEAFF
NA,TRBJ1-2,NA,TRBV18,TGTGCCAGCTCACCAGTTCAGGGGAGAGACTATGGCTACACCTTC,CASSPVQGRDYGYTF
few,TRBJ2-7,TRBD2,TRBV6-6,TGTGCCAGCAGTTACTCGAGCGGGAGCTCCTACGAGCAGTACTTC,CASSYSSGSSYEQYF
NA,TRBJ2-7,NA,TRBV6-1,TGTGCCAGCAGTCTGAGCAGGGAAAGCTCCTACGAGCAGTACTTC,CASSLSRESSYEQYF
few,TRBJ1-2,NA,TRBV6-6,TGTGCCAGCAGTTACGACGGGGTCGCTGGCTACACCTTC,CASSYDGVAGYTF
NA,TRBJ2-5,TRBD1,TRBV5-1,TGCGCCAGCAGCTACGCAGCCTCCGGGACAGGGGCAGAGACCCAGTACTTC,CASSYAASGTGAETQYF
NA,TRBJ2-1,NA,TRBV7-7,TGTGCTAGCAGCTCTGGACTAAGGAATGAGCAGTTCTTC,CASSSGLRNEQFF
once,TRBJ2-7,TRBD2,TRBV4-2,TGTGCCAGCAGCCAAGAAGCGGGGGCCCTTTCCTACGAGCAGTACTTC,CASSQEAGALSYEQYF
NA,TRBJ2-7,TRBD2,TRBV29-1,TGCAGCGTTTCGGGGGGACCGACGTCCTACGAGCAGTACTTC,CSVSGGPTSYEQYF
NA,TRBJ2-7,TRBD1,TRBV28,TGTGCCAGCAGCTTCCCCATCGAGACAGGGGTTGACTACGAGCAGTACTTC,CASSFPIETGVDYEQYF
few,TRBJ1-6,TRBD1,TRBV5-1,TGCGCCAGGGCGACAGGGGTTTCACCCCTCCACTTT,CARATGVSPLHF
once,TRBJ2-3,NA,TRBV7-2,TGTGCCAGCAGCTTGGGCGCCCCAGATACGCAGTATTTT,CASSLGAPDTQYF
once,TRBJ2-1,TRBD2,TRBV28,TGTGCCAGCAGTTTAAATCGGCGGACTAGCGGGAGCTTCCATGAGCAGTTCTTC,CASSLNRRTSGSFHEQFF
NA,TRBJ2-1,NA,TRBV9,TGTGCCAGCAGCGTAGGCGGGGAGGCCTACAATGAGCAGTTCTTC,CASSVGGEAYNEQFF
NA,TRBJ2-5,NA,TRBV5-1,TGCGCCAGCAGCCCCGGGTTTAAAGAGACCCAGTACTTC,CASSPGFKETQYF
NA,TRBJ1-1,NA,TRBV30,TGTGCCTGGAGTGGGGAGGGTGAAGCTTTCTTT,CAWSGEGEAFF
NA,TRBJ1-1,NA,TRBV6-1,TGTGCCAGCAGTGAAGCTGGTGGCATTGAAGCTTTCTTT,CASSEAGGIEAFF
NA,TRBJ2-3,TRBD2,TRBV5-6,TGTGCCAGCAGCTTGGGAGCGGGAGACTCCCCGGATACGCAGTATTTT,CASSLGAGDSPDTQYF